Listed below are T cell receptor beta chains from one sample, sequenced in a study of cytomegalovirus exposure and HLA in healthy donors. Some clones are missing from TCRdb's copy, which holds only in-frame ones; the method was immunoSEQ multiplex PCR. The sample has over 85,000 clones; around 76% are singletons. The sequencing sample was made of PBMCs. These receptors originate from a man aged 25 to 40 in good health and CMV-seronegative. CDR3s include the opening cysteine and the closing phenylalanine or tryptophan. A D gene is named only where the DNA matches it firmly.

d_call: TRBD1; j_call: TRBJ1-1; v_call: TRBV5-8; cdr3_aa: CASSLLGTGGVTEAFF
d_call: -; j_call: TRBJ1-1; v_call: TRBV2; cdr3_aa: CASRQRGTEAFF
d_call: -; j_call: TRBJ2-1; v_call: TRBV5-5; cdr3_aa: CASSLLQTYNEQFF
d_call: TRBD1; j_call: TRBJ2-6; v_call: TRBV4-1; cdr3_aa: CASSQVPQGAGANVLTF
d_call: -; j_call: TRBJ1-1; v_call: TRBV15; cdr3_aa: CATSTDRGRNTEAFF
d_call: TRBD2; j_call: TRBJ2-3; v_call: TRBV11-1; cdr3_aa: CASSSDRTSVNTQYF
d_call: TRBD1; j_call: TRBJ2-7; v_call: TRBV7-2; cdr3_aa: CASSLDRGSYEQYF
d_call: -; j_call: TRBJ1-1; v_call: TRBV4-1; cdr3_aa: CASSQGSVRTEAFF
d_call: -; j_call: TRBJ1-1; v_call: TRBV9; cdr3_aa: CASSPANEGEAFF
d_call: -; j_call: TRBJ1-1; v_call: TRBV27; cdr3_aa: CASSLREPNTEAFF
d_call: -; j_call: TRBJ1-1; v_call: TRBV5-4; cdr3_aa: CASSLVSVKSAEAFF
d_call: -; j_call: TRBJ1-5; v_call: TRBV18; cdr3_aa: CASSPGGNQPQHF
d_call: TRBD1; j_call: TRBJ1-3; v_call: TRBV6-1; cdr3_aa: CASDRDRAGNTIYF
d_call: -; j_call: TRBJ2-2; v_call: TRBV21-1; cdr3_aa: CASSKQAGPNTGELFF
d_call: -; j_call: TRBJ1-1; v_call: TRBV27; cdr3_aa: CASSLAFFGRTEAFF
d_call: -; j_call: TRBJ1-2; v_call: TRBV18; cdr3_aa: CASSPFVPTLMAYGYTF
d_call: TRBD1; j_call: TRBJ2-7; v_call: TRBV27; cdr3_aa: CASSPRDRGTYEQYF
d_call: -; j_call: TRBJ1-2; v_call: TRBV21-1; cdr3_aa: CASSRRTDYYGYTF
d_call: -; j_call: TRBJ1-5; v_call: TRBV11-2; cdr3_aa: CASSYPEQPQHF
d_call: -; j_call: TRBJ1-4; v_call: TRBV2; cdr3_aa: CATLAATNEKLFF
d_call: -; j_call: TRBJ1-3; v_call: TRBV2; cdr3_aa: CASSVVSGNTIYF
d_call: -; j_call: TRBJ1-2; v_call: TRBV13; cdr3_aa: CASSLGGGAQDYGYTF
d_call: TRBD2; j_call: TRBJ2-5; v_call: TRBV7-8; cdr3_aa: CASSFLGNSGGAAETQYF
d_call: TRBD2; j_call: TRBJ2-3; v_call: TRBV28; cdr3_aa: CASSLGGARGTDTQYF
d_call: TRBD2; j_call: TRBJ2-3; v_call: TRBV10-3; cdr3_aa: CAISEVGAGGPSDTQYF
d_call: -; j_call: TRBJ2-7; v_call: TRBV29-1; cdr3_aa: CSARAGAYEQYF
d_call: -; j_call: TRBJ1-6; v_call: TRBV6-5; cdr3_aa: CASSYEQAGRALHF
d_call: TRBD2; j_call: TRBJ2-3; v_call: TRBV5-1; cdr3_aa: CASSFGTSGGARSDTQYF
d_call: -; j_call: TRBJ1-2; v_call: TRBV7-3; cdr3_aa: CASSPRGSNYGYTF
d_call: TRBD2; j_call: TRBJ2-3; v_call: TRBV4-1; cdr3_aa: CASSQRLAGYTDTQYF
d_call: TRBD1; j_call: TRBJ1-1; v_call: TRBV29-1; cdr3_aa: CSVGTGADQAFF
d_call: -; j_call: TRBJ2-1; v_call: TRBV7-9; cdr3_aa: CASSPRTLEQFF
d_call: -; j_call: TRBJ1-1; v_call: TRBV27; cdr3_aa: CASGPGHPSNTEAFF
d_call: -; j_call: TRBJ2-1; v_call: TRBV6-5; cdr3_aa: CASSYSLFGSRNEQFF
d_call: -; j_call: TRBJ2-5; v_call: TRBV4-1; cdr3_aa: CASSQDRRLGPVYQETQYF
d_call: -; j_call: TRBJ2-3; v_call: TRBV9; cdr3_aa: CASSVEGSGTDTQYF
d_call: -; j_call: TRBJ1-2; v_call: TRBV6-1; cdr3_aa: CASMPTPTVYGYTF
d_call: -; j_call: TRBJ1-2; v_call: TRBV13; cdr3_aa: CASSLVGQVHGYTF
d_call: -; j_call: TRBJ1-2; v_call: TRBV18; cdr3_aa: CASSSGPGTDGYTF
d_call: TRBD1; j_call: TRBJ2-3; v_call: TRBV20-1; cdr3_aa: CSAPTGVTQYF
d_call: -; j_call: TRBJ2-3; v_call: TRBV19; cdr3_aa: CASSHRTGYTDTQYF
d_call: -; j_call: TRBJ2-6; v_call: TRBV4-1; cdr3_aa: CASSPPQGSGANVLTF